These T cell receptor beta chains were read from a single sample in a study of cytomegalovirus exposure and HLA in healthy donors. TCRdb keeps only in-frame clones here, not all; method: immunoSEQ multiplex PCR. The sample lists just under 95,000 clones; roughly 77% were seen once. The source material was PBMCs. These receptors all stem from a human donor in good health. Both conserved end residues are part of each CDR3. Each record gives: J gene, clone size, V gene, D gene, CDR3 DNA, CDR3 protein. D genes are given only for firm matches. Size values are once, few and many counts, or a class for expanded clones, and some rows have none.

TRBJ1-6 | - | TRBV9 | - | TGTGCCAGCAGCTCCCAACTAAATTCACCCCTCCACTTT | CASSSQLNSPLHF
TRBJ2-1 | once | TRBV18 | - | TGTGCCAGCTCGGGGCTTGGTGAGCAGTTCTTC | CASSGLGEQFF
TRBJ2-2 | - | TRBV5-5 | - | TGTGCCAGCAGCTTCTCCGGGACTCGGAACACCGGGGAGCTGTTTTTT | CASSFSGTRNTGELFF
TRBJ2-5 | once | TRBV7-9 | TRBD2 | TGTGCCAGCAGTTTACAAGTGGGAGGGCCGGAGACCCAGTACTTC | CASSLQVGGPETQYF
TRBJ1-3 | - | TRBV30 | - | TGTGCCTGGATTCCACTAAGCTCTGGAAACACCATATATTTT | CAWIPLSSGNTIYF
TRBJ2-7 | once | TRBV28 | - | TGTGCCAGCAGTTTTTCCCAGACCTACGAGCAGTACTTC | CASSFSQTYEQYF
TRBJ2-1 | - | TRBV5-6 | TRBD2 | TGTGCCAGCAGCTTAGTTTCAACGCAACGGGGGGGGTACAATGAGCAGTTCTTC | CASSLVSTQRGGYNEQFF
TRBJ2-5 | once | TRBV7-2 | TRBD2 | TGTGCCAGCAGCCCCGTCAAACTAGCGGGGGGGCCCGGGGAGACCCAGTACTTC | CASSPVKLAGGPGETQYF
TRBJ2-6 | - | TRBV7-9 | TRBD2 | TGTGCCAGCAGCGCCGGGAGCGGGAGTCTTGGGGCCAACGTCCTGACTTTC | CASSAGSGSLGANVLTF
TRBJ1-4 | - | TRBV7-2 | TRBD1 | TGTGCCAGCAGCACGCAGGGGACAGAACTGTTTTTT | CASSTQGTELFF
TRBJ1-5 | few | TRBV28 | - | TGTGCCAGCACCGGGGGTCTTTATCAGCCCCAGCATTTT | CASTGGLYQPQHF
TRBJ1-1 | - | TRBV25-1 | - | TGTGCCAGCAGTGGCCCTGGAGGGGTGAACACTGAAGCTTTCTTT | CASSGPGGVNTEAFF
TRBJ2-2 | few | TRBV5-1 | - | TGCGCCAGCAGCTTCACTACAGGGATTAACACCGGGGAGCTGTTTTTT | CASSFTTGINTGELFF
TRBJ2-5 | - | TRBV6-1 | - | TGTGCCAGCAGGCAGGGGATCCAAGAGACCCAGTACTTC | CASRQGIQETQYF
TRBJ1-1 | - | TRBV28 | TRBD1 | TGTGCCAGCAGTTTTTATTTGGGACAGGAAGCTTTCTTT | CASSFYLGQEAFF
TRBJ1-2 | - | TRBV7-3 | TRBD1 | TGTGCCAGCAGCCCTACCGGGACAGGGGGCTATGGCTACACCTTC | CASSPTGTGGYGYTF
TRBJ1-6 | - | TRBV5-1 | TRBD1 | TGCGCCAGCAGCTTGGCTGGGACAGGGAACTCACCCCTCCACTTT | CASSLAGTGNSPLHF
TRBJ1-4 | - | TRBV5-4 | - | TGTGCCAGCAGCACCCCTAGGTCTCAAAAACTGTTTTTT | CASSTPRSQKLFF
TRBJ1-1 | - | TRBV19 | - | TGTGCCAGTAGTTCCCGCACATTAAGTAACACTGAAGCTTTCTTT | CASSSRTLSNTEAFF
TRBJ1-5 | few | TRBV30 | - | TGTGCCTGGAGTGTTGGTGGCCAACAGCCCCAGCATTTT | CAWSVGGQQPQHF
TRBJ2-1 | - | TRBV29-1 | TRBD2 | TGCAGCGTTGAGGGGCTAGCGGCACACTACAATGAGCAGTTCTTC | CSVEGLAAHYNEQFF
TRBJ2-5 | - | TRBV5-1 | - | TGCGCCAGCAGCTTGGGAGGGGGGGCAGAGACCCAGTACTTC | CASSLGGGAETQYF
TRBJ1-2 | - | TRBV6-1 | TRBD1 | TGTGCCAGGGGGACAGACTATGGCTACACCTTC | CARGTDYGYTF
TRBJ1-2 | - | TRBV4-3 | - | TGCGCCAGCAGCCAAGATCGGTTGACCGTTGAGGGCACCTTC | CASSQDRLTVEGTF
TRBJ1-4 | few | TRBV5-1 | - | TGCGCCAGCAGCCCTGGGCAGGCAGGAGGAAAACTGTTTTTT | CASSPGQAGGKLFF
TRBJ1-2 | - | TRBV6-1 | - | TGTGCCAGCGGAAGATCCAGACAAGCCTTCTATGGCTACACCTTC | CASGRSRQAFYGYTF
TRBJ2-7 | once | TRBV28 | - | TGTGCCAGCAGTTTAAGTCAGGTCCACGAGCAGTACTTC | CASSLSQVHEQYF
TRBJ1-1 | - | TRBV19 | - | TGTGCCAGTACCTGGGGGGTGACGGACACTGAAGCTTTCTTT | CASTWGVTDTEAFF
TRBJ1-3 | - | TRBV7-6 | - | TGTGCCAGCAGCCCGGGGGGCCTGGCGTATGGAAACACCATATATTTT | CASSPGGLAYGNTIYF
TRBJ2-5 | - | TRBV6-5 | TRBD2 | TGTGCCAGCAGTTACTCGAAGGCGGGAGCGTGGGAGACCCAGTACTTC | CASSYSKAGAWETQYF
TRBJ2-7 | - | TRBV19 | TRBD1 | TGTGCCAGTAGTATAGCCGGGACAGGGGGCTTATACGAGCAGTACTTC | CASSIAGTGGLYEQYF
TRBJ1-3 | - | TRBV4-2 | - | TGTGCCAGCAGCCAAGATCATGGCGGGGGCGGTGGAAACACCATATATTTT | CASSQDHGGGGGNTIYF
TRBJ2-7 | - | TRBV6-1 | - | TGTGCCAGCAGTGAATTGCGGGACTGGTCCTACGAGCAGTACTTC | CASSELRDWSYEQYF
TRBJ1-5 | - | TRBV7-2 | - | TGTGCCAGCAGCTTAGTTGGCCTTTTGCCCCAGCATTTT | CASSLVGLLPQHF
TRBJ2-3 | - | TRBV5-1 | TRBD2 | TGCGCCAGCAGCCCTGGACTAGCGGGAGGGCCTTGGACAGATACGCAGTATTTT | CASSPGLAGGPWTDTQYF
TRBJ1-3 | once | TRBV30 | - | TGTGCCTGTGACCGAGGGCCCTCTGGAAACACCATATATTTT | CACDRGPSGNTIYF
TRBJ1-3 | - | TRBV11-2 | - | TGTGCCAGCAGCTTAGCTGGGGCCCGGGTCTCTGGAAACACCATATATTTT | CASSLAGARVSGNTIYF
TRBJ1-1 | - | TRBV7-3 | - | TGTGCCTCAAAGACAGCCATGAACACTGAAGCTTTCTTT | CASKTAMNTEAFF
TRBJ2-3 | - | TRBV6-4 | TRBD2 | TGTGCCAGCAGTGACGGGCCTAGCGGGGACGTATTTTATTTT | CASSDGPSGDVFYF
TRBJ2-1 | - | TRBV7-9 | TRBD1 | TGTGCCAGTGGGACAGCCCCCGAAGGTGAGCAGTTCTTC | CASGTAPEGEQFF
TRBJ2-5 | - | TRBV11-1 | TRBD1 | TGTGCCAGCGCTCCAGACAGGGGGTACCAAGAGACCCAGTACTTC | CASAPDRGYQETQYF
TRBJ1-3 | - | TRBV15 | - | TGTGCCACCAGCAGAGATGTATCCGGGACAGGAAACACCATATATTTT | CATSRDVSGTGNTIYF
TRBJ1-2 | - | TRBV9 | - | TGTGCCAGCAGCGTAGGAGGATTAAGCTATGGCTACACCTTC | CASSVGGLSYGYTF
TRBJ1-1 | few | TRBV7-9 | - | TGTGCCAGCAGCTTAGGGACAGCTATGAACACTGAAGCTTTCTTT | CASSLGTAMNTEAFF
TRBJ1-5 | - | TRBV19 | - | TGTGCCAGTAGTATGGCAGGGGTCGGCAATCAGCCCCAGCATTTT | CASSMAGVGNQPQHF
TRBJ1-5 | few | TRBV2 | - | TGTGCCAGCAGTGACAGTAGCAATCAGCCCCAGCATTTT | CASSDSSNQPQHF
TRBJ1-2 | - | TRBV20-1 | - | TGCAGTGCTCCTACAGGATATGGCTACACCTTC | CSAPTGYGYTF
TRBJ1-1 | - | TRBV7-2 | - | TGTGCCAGCAGCTTAGCGCTCTGGGTGGTCAGGACTGAAGCTTTCTTT | CASSLALWVVRTEAFF
TRBJ2-7 | - | TRBV9 | TRBD1 | TGTGCCAGCACCACAGGGGGCGATGAAAGCTACGAGCAGTACTTC | CASTTGGDESYEQYF
TRBJ2-3 | - | TRBV27 | TRBD2 | TGTGCCAGCCGGACTAGCCCAAGCACAGATACGCAGTATTTT | CASRTSPSTDTQYF
TRBJ1-4 | - | TRBV7-8 | - | TGTGCCAGCAGCTTAGGGCAGGGGCGTCATAATGAAAAACTGTTTTTT | CASSLGQGRHNEKLFF
TRBJ1-1 | - | TRBV9 | - | TGTGCCAGCAGCGCCTGGGGGGTTGGTGCCACTGAAGCTTTCTTT | CASSAWGVGATEAFF
TRBJ1-3 | - | TRBV4-2 | - | TGTGCCAGCAGCCAAGATCGAACAGTCTTAAACACCATATATTTT | CASSQDRTVLNTIYF
TRBJ1-5 | - | TRBV2 | TRBD1 | TGTGCCAGCAGTATTATGGACAGGAAATCGTATAGCAATCAGCCCCAGCATTTT | CASSIMDRKSYSNQPQHF
TRBJ2-7 | - | TRBV30 | - | TGTGCCTGGACCCAGTTTACCGGGACCTACGAGCAGTACTTC | CAWTQFTGTYEQYF
TRBJ2-7 | few | TRBV6-5 | - | TGTGCCAGCAGTTACTCTAATTCCTACGAGCAGTACTTC | CASSYSNSYEQYF
TRBJ1-4 | - | TRBV7-2 | TRBD1 | TGTGCCAGCAGCCCGGACAGGGCCTCCGAAAAACTGTTTTTT | CASSPDRASEKLFF
TRBJ2-3 | once | TRBV12-5 | - | TGTGCTAGTGGTTGGACAGACGCTAGCACAGATACGCAGTATTTT | CASGWTDASTDTQYF
TRBJ2-2 | - | TRBV5-1 | - | TGCGCCAGCAGCTCCGGCACCGGGGAGCTGTTTTTT | CASSSGTGELFF
TRBJ1-1 | - | TRBV5-1 | - | TGCGCCAGCAGCTTGGGCGCAGCGGGAAACGGTGAAGCTTTCTTT | CASSLGAAGNGEAFF